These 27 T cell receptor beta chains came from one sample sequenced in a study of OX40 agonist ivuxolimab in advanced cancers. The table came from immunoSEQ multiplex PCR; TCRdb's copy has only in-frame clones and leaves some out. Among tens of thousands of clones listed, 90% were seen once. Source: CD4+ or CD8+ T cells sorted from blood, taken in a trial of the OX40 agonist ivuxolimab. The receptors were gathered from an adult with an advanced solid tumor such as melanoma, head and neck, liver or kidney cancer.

Here the CDR3 DNA reads TGTGCCAGCAGTGGGACGGGAAGGGAAAAACTGTTTTTT. Translation: CASSGTGREKLFF. V usage is TRBV2 and J usage is TRBJ1-4, with D uncertain. Trimming cost V 4 bases and J 8 bases, with 11 bases left between them. The CDR3 has 13 amino acids. Germline V lookup: CDR1 SNHLY, CDR2 FYNNEI.

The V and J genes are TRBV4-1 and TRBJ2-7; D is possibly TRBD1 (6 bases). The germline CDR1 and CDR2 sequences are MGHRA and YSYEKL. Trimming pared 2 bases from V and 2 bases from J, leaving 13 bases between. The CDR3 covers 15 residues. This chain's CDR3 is CASSQPGAGAYEQYF. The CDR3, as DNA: TGCGCCAGCAGCCAACCAGGGGCAGGGGCCTACGAGCAGTACTTC.

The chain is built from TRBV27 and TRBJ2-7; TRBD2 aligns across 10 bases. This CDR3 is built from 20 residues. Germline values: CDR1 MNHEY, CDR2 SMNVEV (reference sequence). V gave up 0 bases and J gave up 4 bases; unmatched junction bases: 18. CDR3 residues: CASSLSWGLPGLASQYEQYF. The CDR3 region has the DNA TGTGCCAGCAGTTTATCGTGGGGACTGCCGGGACTAGCGAGCCAATACGAGCAGTACTTC.

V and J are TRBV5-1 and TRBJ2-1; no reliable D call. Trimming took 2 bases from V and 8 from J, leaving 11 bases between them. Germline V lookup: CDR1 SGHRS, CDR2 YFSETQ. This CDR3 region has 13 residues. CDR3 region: CASSFNRMDEQFF. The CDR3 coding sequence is TGCGCCAGCAGCTTCAACCGAATGGATGAGCAGTTCTTC.

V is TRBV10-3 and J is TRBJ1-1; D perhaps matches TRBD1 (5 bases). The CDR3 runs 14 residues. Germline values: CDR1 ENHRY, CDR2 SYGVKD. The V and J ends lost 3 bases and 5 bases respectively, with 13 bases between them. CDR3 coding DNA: TGTGCCATCAGTGACTCCAGGGTGGGAACTGAAGCTTTCTTT. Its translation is CAISDSRVGTEAFF.

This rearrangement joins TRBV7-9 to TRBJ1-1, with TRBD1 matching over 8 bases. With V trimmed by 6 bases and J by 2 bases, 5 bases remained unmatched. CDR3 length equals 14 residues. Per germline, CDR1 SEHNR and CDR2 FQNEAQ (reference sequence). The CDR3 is CASRRQGTNTEAFF. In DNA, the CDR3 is TGTGCCAGCAGGAGACAGGGGACCAACACTGAAGCTTTCTTT.

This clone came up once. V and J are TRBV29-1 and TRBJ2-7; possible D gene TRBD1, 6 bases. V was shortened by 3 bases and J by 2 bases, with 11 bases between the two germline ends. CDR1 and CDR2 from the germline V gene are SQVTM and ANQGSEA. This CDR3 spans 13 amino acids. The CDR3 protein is CSVDGQKPYEQYF. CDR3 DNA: TGCAGCGTTGATGGACAGAAACCCTACGAGCAGTACTTC.

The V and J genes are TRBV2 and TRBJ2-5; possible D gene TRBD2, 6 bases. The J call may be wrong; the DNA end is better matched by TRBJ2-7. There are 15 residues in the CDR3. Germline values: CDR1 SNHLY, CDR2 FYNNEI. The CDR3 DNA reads TGTGCCAGCACCTTAGGGAGGAGCCCGGCCTACGAGCAGTACTTC. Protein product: CASTLGRSPAYEQYF.

The CDR3 sequence: CASIPGVGYEQYF. DNA of the CDR3: TGTGCCAGCATCCCAGGGGTTGGCTACGAGCAGTACTTC. This sequence joins TRBV7-6 and TRBJ2-7; maybe TRBD1 (6 bases). The V gene lost 7 bases and the J gene lost 3 bases, with 13 bases spanning the gap. The CDR3 extends over 13 amino acids. The germline gives CDR1 SGHVS, CDR2 FNYEAQ.

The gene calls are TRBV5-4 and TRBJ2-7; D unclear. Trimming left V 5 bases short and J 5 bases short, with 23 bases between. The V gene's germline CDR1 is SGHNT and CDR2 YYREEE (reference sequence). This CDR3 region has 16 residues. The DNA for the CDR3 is TGTGCCAGCAGTCCGGGCGTAAGTGTTAAATCCGACGAGCAGTACTTC. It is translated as CASSPGVSVKSDEQYF.

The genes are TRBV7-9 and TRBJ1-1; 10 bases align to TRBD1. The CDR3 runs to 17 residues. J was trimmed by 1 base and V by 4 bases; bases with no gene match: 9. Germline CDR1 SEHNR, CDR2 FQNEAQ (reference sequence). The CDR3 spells CASSSRGQGPRNTEAFF. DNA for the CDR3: TGTGCCAGCAGCTCCAGGGGACAGGGGCCTCGGAACACTGAAGCTTTCTTT.

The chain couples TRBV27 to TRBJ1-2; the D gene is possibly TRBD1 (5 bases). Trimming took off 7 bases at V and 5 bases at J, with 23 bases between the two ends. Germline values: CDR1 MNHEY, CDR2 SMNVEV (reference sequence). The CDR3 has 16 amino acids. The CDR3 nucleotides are TGTGCCAGCACCAGAGGGACTCCCGACGCGGGGTATGGCTACACCTTC. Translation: CASTRGTPDAGYGYTF.

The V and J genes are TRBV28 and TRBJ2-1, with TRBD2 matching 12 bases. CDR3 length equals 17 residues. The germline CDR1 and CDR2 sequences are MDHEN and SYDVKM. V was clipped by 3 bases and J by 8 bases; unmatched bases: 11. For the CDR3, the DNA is TGTGCCAGCAGTTTTCCGACTAGCGGGAGCCACGGGGATGAGCAGTTCTTC. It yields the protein CASSFPTSGSHGDEQFF.

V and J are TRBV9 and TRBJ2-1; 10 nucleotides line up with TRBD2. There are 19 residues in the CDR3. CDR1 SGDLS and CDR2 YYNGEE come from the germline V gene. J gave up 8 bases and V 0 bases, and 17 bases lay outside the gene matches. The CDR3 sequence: CASSVGPLLAGTGNDEQFF. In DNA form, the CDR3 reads TGTGCCAGCAGCGTAGGGCCCCTACTAGCGGGGACCGGGAACGATGAGCAGTTCTTC.

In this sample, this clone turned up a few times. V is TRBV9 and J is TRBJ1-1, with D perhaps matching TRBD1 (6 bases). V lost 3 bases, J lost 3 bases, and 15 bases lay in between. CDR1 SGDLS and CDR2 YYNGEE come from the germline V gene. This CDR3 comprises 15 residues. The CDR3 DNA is TGTGCCAGCAGCGAGGGGGGAGGCTGGGACACTGAAGCTTTCTTT. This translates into CASSEGGGWDTEAFF.

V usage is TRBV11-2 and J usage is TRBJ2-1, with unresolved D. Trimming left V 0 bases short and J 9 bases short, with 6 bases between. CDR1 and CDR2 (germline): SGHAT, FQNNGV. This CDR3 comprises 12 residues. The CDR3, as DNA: TGTGCCAGCAGCTTAGAATTCGTTGAGCAGTTCTTC. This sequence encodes CASSLEFVEQFF. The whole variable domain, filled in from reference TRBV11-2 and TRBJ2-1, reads EAGVAQSPRYKIIEKRQSVAFWCNPISGHATLYWYQQILGQGPKLLIQFQNNGVVDDSQLPKDRFSAERLKGVDSTLKIQPAKLEDSAVYLCASSLEFVEQFFGPGTRLTVL.

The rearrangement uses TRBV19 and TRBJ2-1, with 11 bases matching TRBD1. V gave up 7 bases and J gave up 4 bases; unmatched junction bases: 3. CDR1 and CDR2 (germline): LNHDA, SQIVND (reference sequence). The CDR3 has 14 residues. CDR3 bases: TGTGCCAGTACGGGACAGGGGGATTACAATGAGCAGTTCTTC. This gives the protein CASTGQGDYNEQFF.

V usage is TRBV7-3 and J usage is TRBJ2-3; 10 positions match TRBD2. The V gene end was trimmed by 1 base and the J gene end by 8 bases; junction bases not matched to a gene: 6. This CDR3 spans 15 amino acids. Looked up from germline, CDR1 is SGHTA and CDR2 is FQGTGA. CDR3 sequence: CASSLIAGGQGTQYF. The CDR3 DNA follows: TGTGCCAGCAGCTTAATAGCGGGGGGTCAGGGTACGCAGTATTTT.

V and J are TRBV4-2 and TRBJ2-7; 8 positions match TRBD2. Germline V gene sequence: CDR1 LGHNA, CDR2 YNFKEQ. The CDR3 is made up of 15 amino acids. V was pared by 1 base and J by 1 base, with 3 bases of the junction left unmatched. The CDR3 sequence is CASSQGLAGSYEQYF. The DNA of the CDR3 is TGTGCCAGCAGCCAAGGTCTAGCGGGTTCCTACGAGCAGTACTTC.

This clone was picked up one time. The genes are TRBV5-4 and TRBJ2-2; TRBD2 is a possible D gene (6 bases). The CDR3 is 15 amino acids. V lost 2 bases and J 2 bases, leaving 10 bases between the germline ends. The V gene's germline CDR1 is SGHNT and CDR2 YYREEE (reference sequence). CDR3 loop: CASSFDGGNTGELFF. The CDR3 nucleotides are TGTGCCAGCAGCTTCGACGGGGGTAACACCGGGGAGCTGTTTTTT.

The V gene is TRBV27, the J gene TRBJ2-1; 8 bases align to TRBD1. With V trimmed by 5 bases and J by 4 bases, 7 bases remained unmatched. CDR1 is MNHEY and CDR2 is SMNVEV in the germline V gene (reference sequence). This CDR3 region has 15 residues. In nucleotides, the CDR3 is TGTGCCAGCAGTCACCGGGACAGGCTATACAATGAGCAGTTCTTC. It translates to CASSHRDRLYNEQFF.

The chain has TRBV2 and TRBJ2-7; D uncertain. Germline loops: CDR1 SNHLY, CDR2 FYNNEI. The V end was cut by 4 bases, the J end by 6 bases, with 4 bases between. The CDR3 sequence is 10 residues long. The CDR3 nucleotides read TGTGCCAGCAGTGGTGCCGAGCAGTACTTC. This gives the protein CASSGAEQYF.

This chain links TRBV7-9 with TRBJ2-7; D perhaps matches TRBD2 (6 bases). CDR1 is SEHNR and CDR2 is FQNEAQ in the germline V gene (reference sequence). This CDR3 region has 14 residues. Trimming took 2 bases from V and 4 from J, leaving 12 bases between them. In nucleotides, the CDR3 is TGTGCCAGCAGCTTAACCGGGAGCGGATACGAGCAGTACTTC. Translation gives CASSLTGSGYEQYF.

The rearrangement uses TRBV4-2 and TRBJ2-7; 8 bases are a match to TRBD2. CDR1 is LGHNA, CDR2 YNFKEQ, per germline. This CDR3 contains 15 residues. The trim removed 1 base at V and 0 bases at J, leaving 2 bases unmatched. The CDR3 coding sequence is TGTGCCAGCAGCCAAGTACGGGAGGGCTCCTACGAGCAGTACTTC. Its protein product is CASSQVREGSYEQYF.

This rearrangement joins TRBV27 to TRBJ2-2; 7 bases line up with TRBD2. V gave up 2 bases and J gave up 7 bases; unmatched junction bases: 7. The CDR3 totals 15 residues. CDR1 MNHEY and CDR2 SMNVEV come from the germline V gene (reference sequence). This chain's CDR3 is CASSLIGGFVGELFF. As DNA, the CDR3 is TGTGCCAGCAGTTTAATCGGGGGGTTCGTCGGGGAGCTGTTTTTT.

In DNA form, the CDR3 reads TGTGCCAGCTCACCACCGGACGAGCAGTACTTC. Translating gives CASSPPDEQYF. The genes are TRBV18 and TRBJ2-5, with no clear D. The DNA end is a closer match to TRBJ2-7, so the J assignment may be wrong. CDR1 is KGHSH and CDR2 is LQKENI in the germline V gene. The CDR3 covers 11 residues.

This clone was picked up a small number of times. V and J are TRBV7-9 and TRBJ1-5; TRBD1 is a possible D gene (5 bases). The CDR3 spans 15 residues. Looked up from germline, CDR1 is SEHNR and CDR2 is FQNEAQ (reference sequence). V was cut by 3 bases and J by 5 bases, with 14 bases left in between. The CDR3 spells CASSFHDTGDQPQHF. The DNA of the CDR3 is TGTGCCAGCAGCTTCCACGACACAGGTGATCAGCCCCAGCATTTT.